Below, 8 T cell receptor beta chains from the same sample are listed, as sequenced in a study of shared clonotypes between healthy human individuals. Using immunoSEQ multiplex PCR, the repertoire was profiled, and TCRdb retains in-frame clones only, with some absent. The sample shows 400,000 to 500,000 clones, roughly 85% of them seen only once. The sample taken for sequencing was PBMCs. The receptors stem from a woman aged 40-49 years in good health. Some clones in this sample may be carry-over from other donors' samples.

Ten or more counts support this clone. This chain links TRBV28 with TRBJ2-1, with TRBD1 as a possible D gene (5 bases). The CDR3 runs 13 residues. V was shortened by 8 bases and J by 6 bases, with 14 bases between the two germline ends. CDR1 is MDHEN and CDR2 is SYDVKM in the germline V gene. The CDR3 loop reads CASLDSDSNEQFF. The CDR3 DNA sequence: TGTGCCAGCCTCGACAGTGATAGCAATGAGCAGTTCTTC.

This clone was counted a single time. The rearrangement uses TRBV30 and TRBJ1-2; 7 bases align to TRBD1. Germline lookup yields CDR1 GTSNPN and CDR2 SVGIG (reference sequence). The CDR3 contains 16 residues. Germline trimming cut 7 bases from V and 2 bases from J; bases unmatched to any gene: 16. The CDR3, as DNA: TGTGCCTCGCTAGGGACAGCCTCTATCTTGAACTATGGCTACACCTTC. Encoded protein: CASLGTASILNYGYTF.

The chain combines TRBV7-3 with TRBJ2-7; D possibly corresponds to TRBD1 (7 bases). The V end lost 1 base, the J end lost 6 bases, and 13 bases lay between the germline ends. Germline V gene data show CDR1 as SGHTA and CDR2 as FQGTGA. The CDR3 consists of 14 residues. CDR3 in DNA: TGTGCCAGCAGCTTAAATGCAGGGGGGAGCGAGCAGTACTTC. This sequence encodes CASSLNAGGSEQYF. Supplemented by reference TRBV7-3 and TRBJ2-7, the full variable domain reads GAGVSQTPSNKVTEKGKYVELRCDPISGHTALYWYRQSLGQGPEFLIYFQGTGAADDSGLPNDRFFAVRPEGSVSTLKIQRTERGDSAVYLCASSLNAGGSEQYFGPGTRLTVT.

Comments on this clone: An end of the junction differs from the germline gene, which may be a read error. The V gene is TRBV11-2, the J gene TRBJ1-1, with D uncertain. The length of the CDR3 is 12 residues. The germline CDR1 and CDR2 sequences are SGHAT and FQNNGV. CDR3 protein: CASSWAGAEAFF. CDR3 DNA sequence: TGTGCCAGCAGCTGGGCGGGTGCTGAGGCTTTCTTT. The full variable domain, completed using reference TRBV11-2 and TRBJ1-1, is EAGVAQSPRYKIIEKRQSVAFWCNPISGHATLYWYQQILGQGPKLLIQFQNNGVVDDSQLPKDRFSAERLKGVDSTLKIQPAKLEDSAVYLCASSWAGAEAFFGQGTRLTVV.

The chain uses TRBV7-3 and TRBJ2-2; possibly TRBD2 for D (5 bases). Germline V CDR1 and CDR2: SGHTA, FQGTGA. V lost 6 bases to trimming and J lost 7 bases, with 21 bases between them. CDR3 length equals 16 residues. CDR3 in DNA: TGTGCCAGCAGGAGACGGGGTAGGGCAGTTAACGGGGAGCTGTTTTTT. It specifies CASRRRGRAVNGELFF. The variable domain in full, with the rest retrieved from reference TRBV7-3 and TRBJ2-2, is GAGVSQTPSNKVTEKGKYVELRCDPISGHTALYWYRQSLGQGPEFLIYFQGTGAADDSGLPNDRFFAVRPEGSVSTLKIQRTERGDSAVYLCASRRRGRAVNGELFFGEGSRLTVL.

The CDR3 protein is CASSPTGTVETQYF. The CDR3 coding sequence is TGTGCCAGCAGCCCCACCGGGACAGTCGAGACCCAGTACTTC. The J gene is TRBJ2-5, the V gene TRBV6-6; 7 bases line up with TRBD1. Germline V CDR1 and CDR2: MNHNY, SVGAGI (reference sequence). Trimming at V came to 6 bases and at J to 5 bases, leaving 9 bases not matched to a gene. This CDR3 is built from 14 residues.

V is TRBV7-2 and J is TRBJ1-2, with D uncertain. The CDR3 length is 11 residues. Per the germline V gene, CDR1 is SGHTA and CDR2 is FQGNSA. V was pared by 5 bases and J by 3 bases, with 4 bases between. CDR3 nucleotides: TGTGCCAGCAGCCTCTACTATGGCTACACCTTC. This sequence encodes CASSLYYGYTF. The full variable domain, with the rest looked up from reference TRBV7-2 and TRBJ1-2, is GAGVSQSPSNKVTEKGKDVELRCDPISGHTALYWYRQSLGQGLEFLIYFQGNSAPDKSGLPSDRFSAERTGGSVSTLTIQRTQQEDSAVYLCASSLYYGYTFGSGTRLTVV.

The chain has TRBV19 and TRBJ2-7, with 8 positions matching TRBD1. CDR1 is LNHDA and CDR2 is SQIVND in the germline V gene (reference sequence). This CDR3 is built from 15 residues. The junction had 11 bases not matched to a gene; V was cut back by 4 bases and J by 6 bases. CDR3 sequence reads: CASSTRQGRLGEQYF. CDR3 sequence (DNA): TGTGCCAGTAGTACCAGACAGGGGAGGCTGGGCGAGCAGTACTTC.